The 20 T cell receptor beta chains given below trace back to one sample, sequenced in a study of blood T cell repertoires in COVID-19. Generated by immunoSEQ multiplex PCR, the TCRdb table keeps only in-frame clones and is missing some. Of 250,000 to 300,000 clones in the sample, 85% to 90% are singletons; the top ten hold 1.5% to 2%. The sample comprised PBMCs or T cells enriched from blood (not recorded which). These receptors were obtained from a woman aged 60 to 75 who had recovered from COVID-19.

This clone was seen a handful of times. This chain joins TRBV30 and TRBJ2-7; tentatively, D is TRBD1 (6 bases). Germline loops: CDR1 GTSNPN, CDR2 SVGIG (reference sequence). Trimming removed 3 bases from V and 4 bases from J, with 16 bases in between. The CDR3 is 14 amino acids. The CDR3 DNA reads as TGTGCCTGGAGGGCTGTTGAGACAGGTTACGAGCAGTACTTC. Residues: CAWRAVETGYEQYF.

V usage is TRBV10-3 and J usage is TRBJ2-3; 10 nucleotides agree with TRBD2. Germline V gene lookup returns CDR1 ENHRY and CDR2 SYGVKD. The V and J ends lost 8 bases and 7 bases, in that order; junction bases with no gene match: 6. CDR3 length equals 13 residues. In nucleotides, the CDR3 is TGTGCCATCCTAGGGACTAGCGAAAATACGCAGTATTTT. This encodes CAILGTSENTQYF.

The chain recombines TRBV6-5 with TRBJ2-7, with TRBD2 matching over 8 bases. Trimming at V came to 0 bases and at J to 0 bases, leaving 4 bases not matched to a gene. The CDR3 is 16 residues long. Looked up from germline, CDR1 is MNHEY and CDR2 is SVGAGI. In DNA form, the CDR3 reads TGTGCCAGCAGTTACTCTAAGAGCGGGAGCTCCTACGAGCAGTACTTC. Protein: CASSYSKSGSSYEQYF.

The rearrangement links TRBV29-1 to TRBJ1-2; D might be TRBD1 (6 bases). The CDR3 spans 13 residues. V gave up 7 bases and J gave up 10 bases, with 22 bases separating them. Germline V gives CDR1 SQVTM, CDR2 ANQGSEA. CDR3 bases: TGCAGCGCCGCCTTACAGGGTTCCGCCTACTACACCTTC. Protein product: CSAALQGSAYYTF. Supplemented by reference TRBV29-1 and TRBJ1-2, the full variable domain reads SAVISQKPSRDICQRGTSLTIQCQVDSQVTMMFWYRQQPGQSLTLIATANQGSEATYESGFVIDKFPISRPNLTFSTLTVSNMSPEDSSIYLCSAALQGSAYYTFGSGTRLTVV.

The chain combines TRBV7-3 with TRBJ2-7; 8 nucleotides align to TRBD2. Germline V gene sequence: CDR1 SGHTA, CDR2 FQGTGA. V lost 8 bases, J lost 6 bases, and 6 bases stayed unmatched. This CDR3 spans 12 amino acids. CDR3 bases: TGTGCCAGCGGACCCAGCGGGGGCGAGCAGTACTTC. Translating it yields CASGPSGGEQYF.

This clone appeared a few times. The CDR3 DNA reads TGTGCCAGCAGCCAAGGCAGGTCCAATCAGCCCCAGCATTTT. Translation: CASSQGRSNQPQHF. V gene TRBV7-2 combines with J gene TRBJ1-5, with D uncertain. Looked up from germline, CDR1 is SGHTA and CDR2 is FQGNSA. This CDR3 region has 14 residues. V was pared by 5 bases and J by 3 bases, with 11 bases between.

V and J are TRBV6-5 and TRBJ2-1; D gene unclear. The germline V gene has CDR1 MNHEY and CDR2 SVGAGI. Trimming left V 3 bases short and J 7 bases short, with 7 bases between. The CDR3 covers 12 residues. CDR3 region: CASSYSRNEQFF. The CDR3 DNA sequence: TGTGCCAGCAGTTATTCGAGAAATGAGCAGTTCTTC.

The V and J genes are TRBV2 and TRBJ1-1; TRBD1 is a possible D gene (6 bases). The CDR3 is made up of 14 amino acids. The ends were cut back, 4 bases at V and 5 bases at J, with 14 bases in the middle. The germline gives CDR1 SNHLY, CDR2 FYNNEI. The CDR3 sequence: CASSVSRGLTEAFF. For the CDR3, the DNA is TGTGCCAGCAGTGTAAGCAGGGGTCTAACTGAAGCTTTCTTT.

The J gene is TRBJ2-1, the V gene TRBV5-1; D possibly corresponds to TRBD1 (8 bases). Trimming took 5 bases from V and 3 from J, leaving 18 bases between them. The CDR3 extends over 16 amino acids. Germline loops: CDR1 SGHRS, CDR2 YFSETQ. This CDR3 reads CASSASGTGVYNEQFF. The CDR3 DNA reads TGCGCCAGCAGTGCGAGCGGGACAGGAGTCTACAATGAGCAGTTCTTC. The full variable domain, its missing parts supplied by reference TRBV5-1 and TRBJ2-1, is KAGVTQTPRYLIKTRGQQVTLSCSPISGHRSVSWYQQTPGQGLQFLFEYFSETQRNKGNFPGRFSGRQFSNSRSEMNVSTLELGDSALYLCASSASGTGVYNEQFFGPGTRLTVL.

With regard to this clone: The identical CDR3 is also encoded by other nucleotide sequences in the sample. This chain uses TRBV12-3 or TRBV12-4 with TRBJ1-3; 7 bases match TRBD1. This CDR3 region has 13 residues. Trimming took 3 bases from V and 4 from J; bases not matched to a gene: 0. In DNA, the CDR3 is TGTGCCAGCAGTTTGACAGGGGGAAACACCATATATTTT. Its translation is CASSLTGGNTIYF.

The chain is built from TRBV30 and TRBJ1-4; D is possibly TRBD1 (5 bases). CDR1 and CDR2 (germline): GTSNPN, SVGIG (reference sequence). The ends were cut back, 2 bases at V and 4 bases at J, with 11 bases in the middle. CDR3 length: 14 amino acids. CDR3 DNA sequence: TGTGCCTGGAGTACGGGGGGGAGTAATGAAAAACTGTTTTTT. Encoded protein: CAWSTGGSNEKLFF.

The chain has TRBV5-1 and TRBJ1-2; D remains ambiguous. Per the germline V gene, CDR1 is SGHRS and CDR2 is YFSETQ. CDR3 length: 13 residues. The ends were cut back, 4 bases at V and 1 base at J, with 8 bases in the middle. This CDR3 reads CASSMTVNYGYTF. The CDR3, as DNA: TGCGCCAGCAGCATGACTGTTAACTATGGCTACACCTTC.

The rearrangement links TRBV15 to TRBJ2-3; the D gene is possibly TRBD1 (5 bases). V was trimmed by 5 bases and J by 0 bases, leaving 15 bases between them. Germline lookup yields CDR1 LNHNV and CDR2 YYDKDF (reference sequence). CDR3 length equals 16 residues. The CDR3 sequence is CATSPQQVSSTDTQYF. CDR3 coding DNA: TGTGCCACCAGCCCCCAACAGGTTTCGAGCACAGATACGCAGTATTTT.

The CDR3 reads CASSYSQGAGTEAFF. The CDR3 region has the DNA TGTGCCAGCAGTTACTCGCAGGGGGCTGGTACTGAAGCTTTCTTT. This chain joins TRBV6-5 and TRBJ1-1; 8 bases fit TRBD1. V lost 0 bases to trimming and J lost 5 bases; unmatched junction nucleotides: 5. From germline, CDR1 is MNHEY and CDR2 SVGAGI. This CDR3 contains 15 residues.

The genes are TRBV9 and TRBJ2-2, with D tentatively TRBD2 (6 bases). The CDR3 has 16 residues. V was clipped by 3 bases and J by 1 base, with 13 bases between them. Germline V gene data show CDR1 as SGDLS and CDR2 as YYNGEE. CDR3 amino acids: CASSGRDSQNTGELFF. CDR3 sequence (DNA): TGTGCCAGCAGCGGCCGGGACTCCCAGAACACCGGGGAGCTGTTTTTT.

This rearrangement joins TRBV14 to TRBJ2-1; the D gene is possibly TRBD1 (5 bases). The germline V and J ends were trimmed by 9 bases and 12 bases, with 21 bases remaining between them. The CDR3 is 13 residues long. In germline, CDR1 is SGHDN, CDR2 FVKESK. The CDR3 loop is CARGPGFTVGQFF. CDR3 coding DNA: TGTGCCAGGGGGCCTGGCTTCACCGTGGGGCAGTTCTTC.

The CDR3 DNA is TGTGCCAGCACCCCGTGGACAGGGTCGGGAAACACCATATATTTT. This gives the protein CASTPWTGSGNTIYF. This chain connects TRBV2 to TRBJ1-3; 8 bases line up with TRBD1. V lost 7 bases to trimming and J lost 4 bases; unmatched junction nucleotides: 9. Looked up from germline, CDR1 is SNHLY and CDR2 is FYNNEI. This CDR3 has 15 residues.

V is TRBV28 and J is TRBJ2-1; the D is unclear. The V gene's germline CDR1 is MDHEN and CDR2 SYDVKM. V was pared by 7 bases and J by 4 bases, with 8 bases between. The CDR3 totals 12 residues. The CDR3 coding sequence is TGTGCCAGCACAAACTCTTACAATGAGCAGTTCTTC. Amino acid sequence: CASTNSYNEQFF.

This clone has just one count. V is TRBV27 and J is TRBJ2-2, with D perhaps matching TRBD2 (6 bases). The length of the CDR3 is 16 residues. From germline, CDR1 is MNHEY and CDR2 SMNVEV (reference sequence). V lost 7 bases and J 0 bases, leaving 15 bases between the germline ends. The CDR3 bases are TGTGCCAGCACCCAGTCGGTAGCGGCGAACACCGGGGAGCTGTTTTTT. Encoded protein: CASTQSVAANTGELFF.

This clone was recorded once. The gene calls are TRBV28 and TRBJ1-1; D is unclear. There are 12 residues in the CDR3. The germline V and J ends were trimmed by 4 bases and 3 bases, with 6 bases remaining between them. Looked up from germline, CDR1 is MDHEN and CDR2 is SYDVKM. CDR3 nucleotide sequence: TGTGCCAGCAGTTCGAGATACACTGAAGCTTTCTTT. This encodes CASSSRYTEAFF.